This entry features one TCR beta chain sequence. Its antigen is not known. This sample was included in a study of T-cell reconstitution after alpha-beta-depleted transplantation in children. Study-wide findings and caveats: Alpha-beta T cells about two months after transplant reportedly derived from several hundred expanded graft clones. It was surviving recipient T cells and thymic progenitors that gave some patients high TCRbeta diversity at day 60.

CDR3 length equals 16 residues. CDR1 is MDHEN and CDR2 is SYDVKM in the germline V gene. The V gene lost 6 bases and the J gene lost 5 bases, with 23 bases spanning the gap. TCRbeta library construction was performed incorporating unique molecular identifiers. One entry per CDR3 protein results from TCRdb running MiXCR on the PCR reads. The profile covers about 600,000 distinct CDR3 sequences, with approximately 13% appearing a single time and approximately 2% taken by the ten largest. The source is a male patient aged 5 to 17 who had a stem cell transplant for acute myeloid leukemia, so the T cells may come from the graft donor. V gene TRBV28 combines with J gene TRBJ2-7, with D uncertain. This specimen was PBMCs, mostly from graft donor cells, taken 360 days after TCRalphabeta/CD19-depleted stem cell transplant. The CDR3 DNA reads as TGTGCCAGCAGCGATTTCAAGCTCGGGCAGGCCAACGAGCAGTACTTC. Amino acid sequence: CASSDFKLGQANEQYF.